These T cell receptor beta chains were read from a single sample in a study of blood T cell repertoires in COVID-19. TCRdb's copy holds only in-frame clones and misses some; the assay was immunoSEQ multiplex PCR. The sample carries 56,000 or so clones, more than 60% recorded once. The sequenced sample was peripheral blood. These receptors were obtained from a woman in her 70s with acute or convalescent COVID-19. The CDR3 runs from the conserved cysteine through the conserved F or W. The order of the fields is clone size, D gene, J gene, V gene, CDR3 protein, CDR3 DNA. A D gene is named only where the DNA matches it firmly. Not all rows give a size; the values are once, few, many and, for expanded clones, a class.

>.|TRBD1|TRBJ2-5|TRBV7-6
CASSLGAGGRETQYF
TGTGCCAGCAGCTTAGGGGCAGGGGGCAGGGAGACCCAGTACTTC
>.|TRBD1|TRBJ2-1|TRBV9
CASSAPGQGYYNEQFF
TGTGCCAGCAGCGCCCCCGGACAGGGCTACTACAATGAGCAGTTCTTC
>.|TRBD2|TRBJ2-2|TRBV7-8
CASSKMGLAGDSNTGELFF
TGTGCCAGCAGCAAAATGGGACTAGCGGGGGATTCGAACACCGGGGAGCTGTTTTTT
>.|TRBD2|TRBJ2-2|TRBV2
CASSELLAGGKKNTGELFF
TGTGCCAGCAGTGAATTGCTAGCGGGGGGGAAAAAGAACACCGGGGAGCTGTTTTTT
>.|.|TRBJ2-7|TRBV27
CASTPRGLAGQYEQYF
TGTGCCAGCACCCCCAGGGGGCTAGCGGGACAGTACGAGCAGTACTTC
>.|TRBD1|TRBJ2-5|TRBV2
CASSGLQGAETQYF
TGTGCCAGCAGTGGTTTACAGGGGGCTGAGACCCAGTACTTC
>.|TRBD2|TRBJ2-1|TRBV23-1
CASSQSVEPQAGALYNEQFF
TGCGCCAGCAGTCAATCGGTAGAGCCCCAAGCGGGGGCGCTATACAATGAGCAGTTCTTC
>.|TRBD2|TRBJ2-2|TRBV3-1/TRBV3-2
CASASSGRNTGELFF
TGTGCCAGTGCATCTAGCGGGAGAAACACCGGGGAGCTGTTTTTT
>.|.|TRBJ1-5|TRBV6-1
CASSEWSNQPQHF
TGTGCCAGCAGTGAGTGGAGTAATCAGCCCCAGCATTTT
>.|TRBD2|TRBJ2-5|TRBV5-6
CASSSRLAGTSSYF
TGTGCCAGCAGCTCCCGGTTAGCGGGGACATCTTCTTACTTC
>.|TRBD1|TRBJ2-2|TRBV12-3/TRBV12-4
CASSAGGDGELFF
TGTGCCAGCAGCGCAGGGGGAGACGGGGAGCTGTTTTTT
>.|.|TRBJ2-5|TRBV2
CASSVTSQYETQYF
TGTGCCAGCAGTGTTACTAGTCAGTATGAGACCCAGTACTTC
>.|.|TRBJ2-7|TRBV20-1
CSATERYEQYF
TGCAGTGCTACTGAGCGCTACGAGCAGTACTTC
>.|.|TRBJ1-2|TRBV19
CASSLRDYGYTF
TGTGCCAGTAGTTTGCGTGACTATGGCTACACCTTC
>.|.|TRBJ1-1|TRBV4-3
CASSQGAEGTEAFF
TGCGCCAGCAGCCAGGGGGCTGAGGGCACTGAAGCTTTCTTT
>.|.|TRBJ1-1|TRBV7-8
CASSSTPGLNAFF
TGTGCCAGCAGCAGCACTCCAGGGTTGAATGCTTTCTTT
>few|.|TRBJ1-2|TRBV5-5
CARGADRGGYTF
TGTGCCCGCGGGGCAGACCGGGGGGGCTACACCTTC
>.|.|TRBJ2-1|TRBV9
CASSVGGGANEQFF
TGTGCCAGCAGCGTAGGAGGGGGAGCAAATGAGCAGTTCTTC
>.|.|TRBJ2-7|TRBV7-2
CASSFRTAIYEQYF
TGTGCCAGCAGCTTTCGCACCGCGATCTACGAGCAGTACTTC
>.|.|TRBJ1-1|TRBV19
CASSIAAGTEAFF
TGTGCCAGTAGTATAGCGGCAGGAACTGAAGCTTTCTTT
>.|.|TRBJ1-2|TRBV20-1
CSAAGEGYTF
TGCAGTGCAGCAGGGGAGGGCTACACCTTC
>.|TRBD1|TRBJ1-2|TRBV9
CASSVQPLTQTGTGGGYTF
TGTGCCAGCAGCGTACAACCGCTAACGCAAACAGGGACAGGTGGGGGCTACACCTTC
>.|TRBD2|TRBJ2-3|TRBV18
CASSGIGTSVSDTQYF
TGTGCCAGCTCAGGGATCGGGACTAGCGTTTCAGATACGCAGTATTTT
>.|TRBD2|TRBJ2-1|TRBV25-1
CASSELGQRGGYNEQFF
TGTGCCAGCAGTGAATTAGGCCAGCGGGGGGGCTACAATGAGCAGTTCTTC
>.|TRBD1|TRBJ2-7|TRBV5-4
CASSTGQGVKVSEQYF
TGTGCCAGCAGCACGGGACAGGGGGTTAAGGTTTCGGAGCAGTACTTC
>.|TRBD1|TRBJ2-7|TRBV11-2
CASSLAVPWDREYEQYF
TGTGCCAGCAGCTTAGCCGTACCTTGGGACAGGGAATACGAGCAGTACTTC
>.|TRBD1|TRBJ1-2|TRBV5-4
CASSQLGQGAWGYTF
TGTGCCAGCAGCCAATTGGGACAGGGGGCCTGGGGCTACACCTTC
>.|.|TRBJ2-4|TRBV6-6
CASSPGTPAKNIQYF
TGTGCCAGCAGCCCCGGGACTCCGGCCAAAAACATTCAGTACTTC
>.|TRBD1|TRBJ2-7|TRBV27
CASSRQGATYEQYF
TGTGCCAGCAGTCGACAGGGGGCTACCTACGAGCAGTACTTC
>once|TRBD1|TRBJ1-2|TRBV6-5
CASSPVGGRDYGYTF
TGTGCCAGCAGCCCCGTAGGGGGCCGAGACTATGGCTACACCTTC
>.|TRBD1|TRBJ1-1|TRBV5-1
CASSFGQGGNTEAFF
TGCGCCAGCAGCTTCGGACAGGGAGGAAACACTGAAGCTTTCTTT
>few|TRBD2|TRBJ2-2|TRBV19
CASKTSGGNTGELFF
TGTGCCAGTAAAACTAGCGGGGGCAACACCGGGGAGCTGTTTTTT
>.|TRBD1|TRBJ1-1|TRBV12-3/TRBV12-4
CASRTGPPRRAFF
TGTGCCAGCAGGACAGGGCCCCCGCGCCGAGCTTTCTTT
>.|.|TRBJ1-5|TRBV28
CASSFTPRAGLDQPQHF
TGTGCCAGCAGTTTTACCCCTCGGGCAGGGTTAGATCAGCCCCAGCATTTT
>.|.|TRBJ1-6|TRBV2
CASSEPWSSSYNSPLHF
TGTGCCAGCAGTGAGCCGTGGTCGAGCTCCTATAATTCACCCCTCCACTTT
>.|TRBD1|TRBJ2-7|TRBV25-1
CASSVSGTGLYEQYF
TGTGCCAGCAGTGTCTCCGGGACAGGGCTCTACGAGCAGTACTTC
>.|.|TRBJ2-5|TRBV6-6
CASSPLDWYQETQYF
TGTGCCAGCAGTCCCCTCGACTGGTACCAAGAGACCCAGTACTTC
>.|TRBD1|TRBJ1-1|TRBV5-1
CASRDRGNEAFF
TGCGCCAGCAGGGACAGGGGTAATGAAGCTTTCTTT
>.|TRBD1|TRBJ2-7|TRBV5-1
CASSTQGTYEQYF
TGCGCCAGCAGCACACAGGGGACCTACGAGCAGTACTTC
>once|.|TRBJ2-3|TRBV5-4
CASSLGLLWGGGTDTQYF
TGTGCCAGCAGCTTGGGGCTCCTTTGGGGGGGCGGGACAGATACGCAGTATTTT
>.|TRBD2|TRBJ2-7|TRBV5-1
CASSSGASGGAYKEQYF
TGCGCCAGCAGCAGCGGGGCTAGCGGGGGGGCCTATAAGGAGCAGTACTTC
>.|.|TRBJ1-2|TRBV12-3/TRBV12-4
CASSLEGLGYTF
TGTGCCAGCAGTTTGGAGGGACTCGGCTACACCTTC
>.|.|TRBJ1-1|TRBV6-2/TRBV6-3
CASSLGRNTEAFF
TGTGCCAGCAGTCTCGGGAGGAACACTGAAGCTTTCTTT
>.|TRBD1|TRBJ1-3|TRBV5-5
CASRPSGQGNTIYF
TGTGCCAGCAGACCCTCGGGACAGGGAAACACCATATATTTT
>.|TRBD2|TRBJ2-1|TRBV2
CASSESSGGLTYNEQFF
TGTGCCAGCAGTGAGTCTAGCGGGGGCCTCACCTACAATGAGCAGTTCTTC
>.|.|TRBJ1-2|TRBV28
CASRLTGVYGYTF
TGTGCCAGCAGGTTGACAGGAGTCTATGGCTACACCTTC
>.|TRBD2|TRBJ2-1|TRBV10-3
CAISPGREGEQFF
TGTGCCATCAGCCCGGGACGGGAGGGGGAGCAGTTCTTC
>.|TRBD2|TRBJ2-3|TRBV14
CASSQLAGATSTDTQYF
TGTGCCAGCAGCCAACTAGCGGGGGCTACGAGCACAGATACGCAGTATTTT
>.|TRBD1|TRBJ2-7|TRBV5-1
CASSLGGTGGYEQYF
TGCGCCAGCAGCTTGGGTGGGACAGGGGGCTACGAGCAGTACTTC
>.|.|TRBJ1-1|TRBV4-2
CASSHQRVNTEAFF
TGTGCCAGCAGCCACCAACGGGTTAACACTGAAGCTTTCTTT
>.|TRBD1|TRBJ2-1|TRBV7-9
CASSNPDRGHEQFF
TGTGCCAGCAGCAACCCAGACAGGGGCCATGAGCAGTTCTTC
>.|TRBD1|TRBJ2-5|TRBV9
CASSAGGNRGPRETQYF
TGTGCCAGCAGCGCCGGGGGTAACAGGGGGCCCCGTGAGACCCAGTACTTC
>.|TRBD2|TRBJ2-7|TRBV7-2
CASSLASGGVYEQYF
TGTGCCAGCAGCTTAGCCTCCGGGGGGGTCTACGAGCAGTACTTC
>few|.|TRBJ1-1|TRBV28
CASSLVITEAFF
TGTGCCAGCAGCCTAGTAATCACTGAAGCTTTCTTT
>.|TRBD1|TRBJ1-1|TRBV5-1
CASSPDRVTEAFF
TGCGCCAGCAGCCCGGACAGGGTGACTGAAGCTTTCTTT
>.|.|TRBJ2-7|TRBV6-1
CASSESGIGEQYF
TGTGCCAGCAGTGAATCGGGGATAGGGGAGCAGTACTTC
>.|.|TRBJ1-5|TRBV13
CASSSFEEGVRQPQHF
TGTGCCAGCAGCTCCTTCGAAGAGGGGGTTAGACAGCCCCAGCATTTT
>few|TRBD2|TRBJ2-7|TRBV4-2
CASSQEASGGAHEQYF
TGTGCCAGCAGCCAAGAGGCTAGCGGGGGGGCTCACGAGCAGTACTTC
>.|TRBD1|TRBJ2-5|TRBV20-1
CSASVTGEETQYF
TGCAGTGCTAGTGTCACAGGGGAAGAGACCCAGTACTTC